The rows below give T cell receptor beta chains drawn from one sample of a study of Ad26.COV2.S vaccination and SARS-CoV-2 variants. Sequencing used immunoSEQ multiplex PCR; TCRdb keeps in-frame clones, though not all of them. The sample comprises hundreds of thousands of clones, roughly 94% of which are singletons, and under 5% rests with the top ten. The sequenced sample was peripheral blood, obtained after recovery from COVID-19. The receptors come from a human donor who had recovered from COVID-19. Both conserved end residues are part of each CDR3. Where a row states a size, it is once, few, many or the class of an expanded clone; other rows omit it.

abundance	len	j_gene	v_gene	CDR3aa
-	12	TRBJ2-7	TRBV15	CATGQAYYEQYF
-	12	TRBJ1-4	TRBV6-5	CASRQGQGGLFF
-	14	TRBJ1-2	TRBV5-1	CASSLGLPGGGYTF
-	15	TRBJ1-1	TRBV7-9	CASSLGASVNTEAFF
-	13	TRBJ1-2	TRBV5-1	CASSLEGANGYTF
-	13	TRBJ2-1	TRBV29-1	CSVHGGGVNEQFF
-	14	TRBJ1-1	TRBV19	CASSTRQGTTEAFF
-	15	TRBJ1-2	TRBV9	CASSVATGGHYGYTF
-	19	TRBJ2-3	TRBV3-1/TRBV3-2	CASSQDRKGTSGGTDTQYF
-	14	TRBJ1-3	TRBV6-5	CASSYSGDGNTIYF
-	13	TRBJ1-2	TRBV29-1	CSAGTDANYGYTF
few	12	TRBJ1-5	TRBV7-2	CASSPGGQPQHF
-	14	TRBJ2-2	TRBV19	CASREGPYTGELFF
-	14	TRBJ2-7	TRBV6-5	CASSYSGASYEQYF
-	14	TRBJ1-5	TRBV19	CASIDRASNQPQHF
-	15	TRBJ2-2	TRBV7-2	CASSFSGGNPGELFF
-	18	TRBJ1-5	TRBV21-1	CASSKSAGERDRDQPQHF
-	14	TRBJ2-5	TRBV5-1	CASSFPGGQETQYF
-	13	TRBJ2-5	TRBV5-1	CASHQREGETQYF
-	14	TRBJ1-5	TRBV3-1/TRBV3-2	CASSLDRLNQPQHF
-	16	TRBJ2-7	TRBV7-6	CASSLVRDRGTWEQYF
-	16	TRBJ2-3	TRBV11-3	CASSLGTGGSTDTQYF
-	13	TRBJ2-7	TRBV12-5	CASASRFSYEQYF
-	15	TRBJ1-6	TRBV18	CASSQTDSYNSPLHF
-	14	TRBJ2-7	TRBV14	CASSRGHIPYEQYF
-	14	TRBJ1-1	TRBV9	CASSPPGRPTEAFF
-	13	TRBJ1-4	TRBV5-1	CASRRSTNEKLFF
-	13	TRBJ1-1	TRBV7-8	CASSQGARIMAFF